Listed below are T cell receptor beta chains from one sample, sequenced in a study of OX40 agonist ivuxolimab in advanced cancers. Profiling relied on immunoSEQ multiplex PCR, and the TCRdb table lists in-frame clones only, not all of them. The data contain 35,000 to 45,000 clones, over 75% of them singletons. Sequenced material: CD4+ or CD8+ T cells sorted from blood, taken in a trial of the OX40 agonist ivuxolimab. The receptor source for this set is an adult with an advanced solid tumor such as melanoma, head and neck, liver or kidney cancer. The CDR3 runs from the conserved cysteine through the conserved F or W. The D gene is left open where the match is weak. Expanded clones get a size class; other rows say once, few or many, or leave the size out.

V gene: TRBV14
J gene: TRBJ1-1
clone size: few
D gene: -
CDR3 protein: CASSQQGNTEAFF
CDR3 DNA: TGTGCCAGCAGCCAACAGGGGAACACTGAAGCTTTCTTT

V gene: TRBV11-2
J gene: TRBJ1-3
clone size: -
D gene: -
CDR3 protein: CASSFGQGSGNTIYF
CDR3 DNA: TGTGCCAGCAGCTTTGGCCAAGGCTCTGGAAACACCATATATTTT

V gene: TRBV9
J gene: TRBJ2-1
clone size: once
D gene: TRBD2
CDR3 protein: CASSVTSAIYNEQFF
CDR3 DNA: TGTGCCAGCAGCGTTACTAGCGCGATTTACAATGAGCAGTTCTTC

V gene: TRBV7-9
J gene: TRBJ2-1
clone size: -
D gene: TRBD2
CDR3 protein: CASSSPTTSGGKQFF
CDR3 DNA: TGTGCCAGCAGCTCTCCAACGACTAGCGGGGGGAAGCAGTTCTTC

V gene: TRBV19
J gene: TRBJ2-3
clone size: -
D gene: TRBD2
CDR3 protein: CASSPAGGGRAADTQYF
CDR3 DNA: TGTGCCAGTAGCCCGGCCGGTGGTGGGAGGGCCGCAGATACGCAGTATTTT

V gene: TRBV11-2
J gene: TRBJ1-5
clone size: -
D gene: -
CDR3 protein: CASSLAWDQPQHF
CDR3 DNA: TGTGCCAGCAGCTTAGCGTGGGATCAGCCCCAGCATTTT

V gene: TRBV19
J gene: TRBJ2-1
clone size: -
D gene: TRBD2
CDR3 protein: CASSPSTSGRSYNEQFF
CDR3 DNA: TGTGCCAGTAGTCCCTCGACCAGCGGGAGGAGTTACAATGAGCAGTTCTTC

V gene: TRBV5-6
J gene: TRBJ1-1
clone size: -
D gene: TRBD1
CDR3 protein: CASRRTGQGSRTEAFF
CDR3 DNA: TGTGCCAGCAGAAGAACCGGACAGGGGAGTCGTACTGAAGCTTTCTTT

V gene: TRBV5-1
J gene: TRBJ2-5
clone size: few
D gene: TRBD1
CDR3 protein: CASSSRTGGGETQYF
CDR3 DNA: TGCGCCAGCAGCTCTCGGACAGGGGGCGGTGAGACCCAGTACTTC

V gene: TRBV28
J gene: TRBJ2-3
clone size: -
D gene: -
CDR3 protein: CASSFGGPDTQYF
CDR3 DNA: TGTGCCAGCAGTTTTGGGGGGCCGGATACGCAGTATTTT

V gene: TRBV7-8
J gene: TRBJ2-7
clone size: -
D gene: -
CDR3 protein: CASSLGRTPVSYEQYF
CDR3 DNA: TGTGCCAGCAGCTTAGGCCGTACCCCCGTCTCCTACGAGCAGTACTTC

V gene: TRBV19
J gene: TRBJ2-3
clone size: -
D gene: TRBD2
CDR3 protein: CASQLAGDTDTQYF
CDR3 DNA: TGTGCCAGCCAACTAGCGGGAGACACAGATACGCAGTATTTT

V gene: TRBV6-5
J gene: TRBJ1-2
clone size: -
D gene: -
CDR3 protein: CASSPFNGYGYTF
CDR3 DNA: TGTGCCAGCAGTCCCTTCAATGGCTATGGCTACACCTTC

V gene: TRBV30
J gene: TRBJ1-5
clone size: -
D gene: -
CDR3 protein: CAWSVQGGQPQHF
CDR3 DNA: TGTGCCTGGAGTGTACAGGGCGGTCAGCCCCAGCATTTT

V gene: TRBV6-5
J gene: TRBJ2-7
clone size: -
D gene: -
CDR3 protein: CASSGTPGGEQYF
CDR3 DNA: TGTGCCAGCAGCGGGACTCCCGGAGGCGAGCAGTACTTC

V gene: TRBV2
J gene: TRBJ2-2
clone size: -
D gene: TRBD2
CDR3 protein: CAIKGGNEHGELFF
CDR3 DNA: TGTGCCATAAAGGGAGGGAACGAACACGGGGAGCTGTTTTTT

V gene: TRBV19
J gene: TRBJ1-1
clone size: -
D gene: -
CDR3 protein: CATSTAMNTEAFF
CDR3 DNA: TGTGCCACCTCCACAGCCATGAACACTGAAGCTTTCTTT

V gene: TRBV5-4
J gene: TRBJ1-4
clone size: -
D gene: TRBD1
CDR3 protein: CASSLRQGAHTNEKLFF
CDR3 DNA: TGTGCCAGCAGCCTAAGACAGGGGGCGCATACTAATGAAAAACTGTTTTTT

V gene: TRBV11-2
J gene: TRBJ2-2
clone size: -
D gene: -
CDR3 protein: CASSPTRDVGTGELFF
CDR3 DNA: TGTGCCAGCAGCCCTACCAGGGACGTCGGCACCGGGGAGCTGTTTTTT

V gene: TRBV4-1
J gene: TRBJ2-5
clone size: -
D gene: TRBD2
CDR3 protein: CASSQAASGARETQYF
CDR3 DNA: TGCGCCAGCAGCCAAGCGGCTAGCGGGGCCCGGGAGACCCAGTACTTC

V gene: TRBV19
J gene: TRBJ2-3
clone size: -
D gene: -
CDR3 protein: CASRGPDGTDTQYF
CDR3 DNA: TGTGCCAGTAGGGGTCCCGACGGCACAGATACGCAGTATTTT

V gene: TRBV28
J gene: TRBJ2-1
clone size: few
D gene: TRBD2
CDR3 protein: CASRLGLAGGTEQFF
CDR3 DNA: TGTGCCAGCAGATTAGGACTAGCGGGAGGGACTGAGCAGTTCTTC

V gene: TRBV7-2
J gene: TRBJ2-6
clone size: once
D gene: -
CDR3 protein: CASSSRPSGANVLTF
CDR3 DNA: TGTGCCAGCAGTTCCCGACCCTCTGGGGCCAACGTCCTGACTTTC

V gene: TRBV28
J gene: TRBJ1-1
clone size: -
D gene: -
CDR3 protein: CASSFGNLLEAFF
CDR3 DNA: TGTGCCAGCAGTTTCGGCAATCTCCTTGAAGCTTTCTTT

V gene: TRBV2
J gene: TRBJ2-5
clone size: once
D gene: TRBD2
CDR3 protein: CASSELAGVSGQYF
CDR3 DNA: TGTGCCAGCAGTGAGCTAGCGGGGGTATCGGGCCAGTACTTC

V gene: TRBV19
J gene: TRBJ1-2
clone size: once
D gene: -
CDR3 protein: CASNPSVDNYGYTF
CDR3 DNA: TGTGCCAGTAACCCATCGGTTGACAACTATGGCTACACCTTC

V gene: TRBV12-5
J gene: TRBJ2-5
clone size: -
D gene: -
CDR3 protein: CASGSAGRQTQYF
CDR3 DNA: TGTGCTAGTGGTTCGGCGGGCCGTCAGACCCAGTACTTC

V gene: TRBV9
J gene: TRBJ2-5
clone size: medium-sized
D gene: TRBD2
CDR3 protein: CASSPIAGTSGPGSQYF
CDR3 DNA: TGTGCCAGCAGCCCAATCGCCGGGACTAGCGGTCCGGGGTCCCAGTACTTC

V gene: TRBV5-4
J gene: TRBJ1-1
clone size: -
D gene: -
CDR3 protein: CASSLARNTEAFF
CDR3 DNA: TGTGCCAGCAGCTTGGCCAGGAACACTGAAGCTTTCTTT

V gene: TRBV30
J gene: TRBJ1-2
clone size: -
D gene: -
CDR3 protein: CAWKGQGPYGYTF
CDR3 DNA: TGTGCCTGGAAAGGCCAGGGACCGTATGGCTACACCTTC

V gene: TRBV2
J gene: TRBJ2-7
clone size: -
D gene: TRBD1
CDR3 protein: CASSRTGSGNEQYF
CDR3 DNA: TGTGCCAGCTCCCGGACAGGGTCCGGGAACGAGCAGTACTTC

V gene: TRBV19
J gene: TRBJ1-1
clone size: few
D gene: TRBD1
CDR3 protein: CASTMGQVNTEAFF
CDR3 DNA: TGTGCCAGTACCATGGGACAGGTGAACACTGAAGCTTTCTTT

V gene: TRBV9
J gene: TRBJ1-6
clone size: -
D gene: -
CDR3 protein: CASSGLREGSPLHF
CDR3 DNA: TGTGCCAGCAGCGGCCTCAGGGAAGGCTCACCCCTCCACTTT

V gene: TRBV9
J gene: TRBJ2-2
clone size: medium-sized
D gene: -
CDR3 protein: CASSVALEAGELFF
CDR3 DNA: TGTGCCAGCAGCGTAGCTTTGGAGGCCGGGGAGCTGTTTTTT

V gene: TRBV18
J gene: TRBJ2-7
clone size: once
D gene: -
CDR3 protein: CASSPGGTEDEQYF
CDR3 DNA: TGTGCCAGCTCACCAGGGGGGACAGAGGACGAGCAGTACTTC